The 27 T cell receptor beta chains listed next were all sequenced from one sample in a study of OX40 agonist ivuxolimab in advanced cancers. Generated by immunoSEQ multiplex PCR, the TCRdb table keeps only in-frame clones and is missing some. The sample includes some 100,000 clones, approximately 89% seen only once; the top ten take about 0.15%. The sample was CD4+ or CD8+ T cells sorted from blood, taken in a trial of the OX40 agonist ivuxolimab. The receptors derive from an adult with an advanced solid tumor such as melanoma, head and neck, liver or kidney cancer.

This rearrangement joins TRBV5-1 to TRBJ1-4, with TRBD1 matching 8 bases. The CDR3 sequence is 14 residues long. Germline CDR1 SGHRS, CDR2 YFSETQ. V trimming: 3 bases; J trimming: 6 bases; junction bases outside the gene matches: 4. The CDR3 loop is CASSSTGVDEKLFF. The CDR3 region has the DNA TGCGCCAGCAGCTCGACAGGGGTGGATGAAAAACTGTTTTTT.

This clone showed up just a few times. The rearrangement links TRBV2 to TRBJ1-1, with D hard to call. There are 16 residues in the CDR3. CDR1 is SNHLY, CDR2 FYNNEI, per germline. The V and J ends lost 5 bases and 2 bases respectively, with 18 bases between them. The DNA of the CDR3 is TGTGCCAGCAGTCGGGGAAGGACGGCCGGAAACACTGAAGCTTTCTTT. This translates into CASSRGRTAGNTEAFF.

The V call is TRBV9, the J call TRBJ2-1; 7 nucleotides match TRBD2. From germline, CDR1 is SGDLS and CDR2 YYNGEE. The V and J ends lost 2 bases and 5 bases, in that order; junction bases with no gene match: 10. This CDR3 contains 16 residues. The CDR3 coding sequence is TGTGCCAGCAGCGTGGGGACTACAATTTCTCACAATGAGCAGTTCTTC. Its protein product is CASSVGTTISHNEQFF.

The V gene is TRBV5-1, the J gene TRBJ2-7, with a tentative D call TRBD2 (6 bases). The V gene's germline CDR1 is SGHRS and CDR2 YFSETQ. V lost 4 bases to trimming and J lost 7 bases, with 18 bases between them. The CDR3 totals 14 residues. CDR3 in DNA: TGCGCCAGCAGCCAGGGAGCGGGTCGACTGGAGCAGTACTTC. As protein: CASSQGAGRLEQYF.

This clone has a single count. The genes are TRBV5-5 and TRBJ2-2; D is unresolved. Germline-derived CDR1 and CDR2 are SGHKS and YYEKEE (reference sequence). Trimming pared 0 bases from V and 5 bases from J, leaving 8 bases between. This CDR3 spans 14 amino acids. The CDR3 DNA reads as TGTGCCAGCAGCTTGGTCGGTATGACCGGGGAGCTGTTTTTT. This sequence encodes CASSLVGMTGELFF. Variable domain in full (rest from reference TRBV5-5 and TRBJ2-2): DAGVTQSPTHLIKTRGQQVTLRCSPISGHKSVSWYQQVLGQGPQFIFQYYEKEERGRGNFPDRFSARQFPNYSSELNVNALLLGDSALYLCASSLVGMTGELFFGEGSRLTVL.

V and J are TRBV29-1 and TRBJ2-2; TRBD2 aligns across 7 bases. The CDR3 is made up of 14 amino acids. Germline V gene sequence: CDR1 SQVTM, CDR2 ANQGSEA. The V and J ends lost 5 bases and 5 bases, in that order; junction bases with no gene match: 8. The CDR3 region is CSVQGGSVTGELFF. The CDR3 coding sequence is TGCAGCGTTCAAGGCGGGAGTGTTACCGGGGAGCTGTTTTTT.

The chain combines TRBV4-1 with TRBJ2-1, with D possibly being TRBD1 (6 bases). The CDR3 is made up of 17 amino acids. V was cut by 0 bases and J by 3 bases, with 15 bases left in between. Germline V lookup: CDR1 MGHRA, CDR2 YSYEKL. CDR3 nucleotide sequence: TGCGCCAGCAGCCAAGAGTTGACAGGAGCCTACTACAATGAGCAGTTCTTC. Translated, it gives CASSQELTGAYYNEQFF.

V is TRBV5-8 and J is TRBJ1-4; D possibly corresponds to TRBD1 (6 bases). Germline lookup yields CDR1 SGHTS and CDR2 YDEGEE. The CDR3 is made up of 16 amino acids. Between the trimmed V and J ends, which lost 4 bases and 7 bases, there was a span of 20 bases. Here the CDR3 reads CASSVGTGMYGEKLFF. The CDR3 bases are TGTGCCAGCAGCGTGGGAACAGGGATGTACGGTGAAAAACTGTTTTTT.

The chain carries TRBV28 and TRBJ2-3; 7 nucleotides line up with TRBD2. V gave up 6 bases and J gave up 4 bases; unmatched junction bases: 4. Per germline, CDR1 MDHEN and CDR2 SYDVKM. This CDR3 comprises 13 residues. The CDR3: CASSTGLADTQYF. CDR3 bases: TGTGCCAGCAGCACCGGACTAGCAGATACGCAGTATTTT.

The gene calls are TRBV27 and TRBJ2-1, with D unclear. V lost 8 bases and J 0 bases, leaving 17 bases between the germline ends. CDR3 length: 16 amino acids. Germline V gene sequence: CDR1 MNHEY, CDR2 SMNVEV (reference sequence). The CDR3 loop reads CASQAITRSSYNEQFF. CDR3 DNA: TGTGCCAGCCAGGCCATCACAAGGAGCTCCTACAATGAGCAGTTCTTC.

The CDR3 protein is CASSQDPSRDEQFF. The CDR3 nucleotides read TGTGCCAGCAGCCAAGATCCTAGTAGGGATGAGCAGTTCTTC. The chain joins TRBV4-2 to TRBJ2-1; D is undetermined. The CDR3 extends over 14 amino acids. V lost 0 bases and J lost 8, with 11 bases in between. CDR1 and CDR2 (germline): LGHNA, YNFKEQ.

The genes are TRBV7-3 and TRBJ2-3; 7 bases agree with TRBD2. The ends lost 7 bases at V and 2 bases at J; junction bases unmatched: 12. The CDR3 extends over 16 amino acids. The germline gives CDR1 SGHTA, CDR2 FQGTGA. The CDR3 bases are TGTGCCAGCATTCTTTCCTCTAGCGGTTCCACAGATACGCAGTATTTT. Residues: CASILSSSGSTDTQYF.

V is TRBV6-1 and J is TRBJ1-1; no clear D. CDR1 MNHNS and CDR2 SASEGT come from the germline V gene. The V end lost 4 bases, the J end lost 0 bases, and 12 bases lay between the germline ends. CDR3 length: 15 amino acids. The CDR3 reads CASSAALWVNTEAFF. The CDR3, as DNA: TGTGCCAGCAGTGCGGCGTTATGGGTGAACACTGAAGCTTTCTTT.

The rearrangement links TRBV20-1 to TRBJ2-1; no firm D call. This CDR3 spans 11 amino acids. Germline V CDR1 and CDR2: DFQATT, SNEGSKA (reference sequence). V was pared by 3 bases and J by 8 bases, with 8 bases between. DNA for the CDR3: TGCAGTGCTAGGTACGTGGATGAGCAGTTCTTC. Its translation: CSARYVDEQFF.

This clone was counted between two and nine times. The chain employs TRBV27 and TRBJ1-2; TRBD1 agrees at 10 bases. Losses at the gene ends were 1 base for V and 5 bases for J; bases not matched to a gene: 1. In germline, CDR1 is MNHEY, CDR2 SMNVEV (reference sequence). This CDR3 is 14 amino acids long. The CDR3 loop reads CASSLLGQGYGYTF. The CDR3 DNA sequence: TGTGCCAGCAGTTTATTGGGACAGGGGTATGGCTACACCTTC.

V usage is TRBV6-5 and J usage is TRBJ1-2; D remains ambiguous. CDR1 and CDR2 (germline): MNHEY, SVGAGI. The V end was cut by 6 bases, the J end by 5 bases, with 7 bases between. This CDR3 contains 11 residues. Here the CDR3 reads CASRSLYGYTF. DNA of the CDR3: TGTGCCAGCAGGTCGTTATATGGCTACACCTTC.

This clone has just one count. CDR3 sequence reads: CASSLMGGNTEAFF. For the CDR3, the DNA is TGTGCCAGCAGTTTAATGGGAGGGAACACTGAAGCTTTCTTT. This chain links TRBV27 with TRBJ1-1; no firm D call. V was cut by 2 bases and J by 1 base, with 8 bases left in between. This CDR3 contains 14 residues. Germline V gene lookup returns CDR1 MNHEY and CDR2 SMNVEV (reference sequence).

This rearrangement joins TRBV30 to TRBJ1-5; D not certain. CDR1 and CDR2 from the germline V gene are GTSNPN and SVGIG (reference sequence). The V end lost 2 bases, the J end lost 5 bases, and 13 bases lay between the germline ends. This CDR3 spans 14 amino acids. The CDR3, as DNA: TGTGCCTGGAGTCCAACGCAGGCCTATCAGCCCCAGCATTTT. Amino acid sequence: CAWSPTQAYQPQHF.

The chain joins TRBV7-3 to TRBJ1-1; D unresolved. The germline V gene has CDR1 SGHTA and CDR2 FQGTGA. The CDR3 runs 17 residues. Trimming took 2 bases from V and 0 from J, leaving 16 bases between them. Written as DNA, the CDR3 is TGTGCCAGCAGCTTAGGACCCCCCGGGCGTATGAACACTGAAGCTTTCTTT. Translating gives CASSLGPPGRMNTEAFF.

The chain joins TRBV28 to TRBJ2-7, with TRBD1 identical over 8 bases. With 4 bases clipped from V and 3 bases from J, the junction kept 8 bases outside the gene matches. CDR1 and CDR2 from the germline V gene are MDHEN and SYDVKM. The CDR3 loop spans 15 amino acids. The CDR3 region is CASSSLRDRLYEQYF. In DNA form, the CDR3 reads TGTGCCAGCAGTTCCCTCCGGGACAGGCTCTACGAGCAGTACTTC.

The chain carries TRBV2 and TRBJ2-1, with unresolved D. This CDR3 is built from 13 residues. CDR1 and CDR2 (germline): SNHLY, FYNNEI. The ends were cut back, 4 bases at V and 6 bases at J, with 10 bases in the middle. The CDR3 DNA reads as TGTGCCAGCAGTGCAGAACTGAGCAATGAGCAGTTCTTC. It specifies CASSAELSNEQFF.

The rearrangement uses TRBV2 and TRBJ2-1; 7 nucleotides match TRBD2. V lost 7 bases, J lost 1 base, and 13 bases stayed unmatched. In germline, CDR1 is SNHLY, CDR2 FYNNEI. This CDR3 is built from 17 residues. The CDR3 coding sequence is TGTGCCAGCATAACCGGACTAGGCATAGGGTCCTACAATGAGCAGTTCTTC. Protein sequence: CASITGLGIGSYNEQFF.

This rearrangement joins TRBV28 to TRBJ1-5; D might be TRBD1 (6 bases). From germline, CDR1 is MDHEN and CDR2 SYDVKM. The CDR3 covers 12 residues. V lost 8 bases to trimming and J lost 7 bases, with 12 bases between them. The CDR3 here is CASRSGEQPQHF. As DNA, the CDR3 is TGTGCCAGCCGATCAGGGGAACAGCCCCAGCATTTT. The variable domain in full, completed from reference TRBV28 and TRBJ1-5, reads DVKVTQSSRYLVKRTGEKVFLECVQDMDHENMFWYRQDPGLGLRLIYFSYDVKMKEKGDIPEGYSVSREKKERFSLILESASTNQTSMYLCASRSGEQPQHFGDGTRLSIL.

The V gene is TRBV19, the J gene TRBJ1-5, with TRBD1 identical over 10 bases. The CDR3 sequence is 14 residues long. CDR1 and CDR2 (germline): LNHDA, SQIVND (reference sequence). The J segment lost 3 bases and the V segment lost 9 bases, leaving 5 bases of the junction unmatched. The CDR3 here is CASQTGGPNQPQHF. The CDR3 DNA sequence: TGTGCCAGCCAGACAGGGGGCCCCAATCAGCCCCAGCATTTT.

The rearrangement links TRBV5-1 to TRBJ2-1, with 11 bases fitting TRBD2. Germline V gene sequence: CDR1 SGHRS, CDR2 YFSETQ. The CDR3 loop spans 15 amino acids. The trim removed 4 bases at V and 3 bases at J, leaving 3 bases unmatched. CDR3 residues: CASSATSGSYNEQFF. Here the CDR3 DNA reads TGCGCCAGCAGCGCAACTAGCGGGAGCTACAATGAGCAGTTCTTC.

This clone was recorded a few times. The chain couples TRBV27 to TRBJ2-5; possibly TRBD1 for D (6 bases). This CDR3 region has 14 residues. Per germline, CDR1 MNHEY and CDR2 SMNVEV (reference sequence). The ends were cut back, 3 bases at V and 5 bases at J, with 13 bases in the middle. This CDR3 reads CASSFNGGRETQYF. DNA of the CDR3: TGTGCCAGCAGTTTTAATGGGGGCAGGGAGACCCAGTACTTC.

The table lists this clone with a few counts. The chain couples TRBV15 to TRBJ1-3, with D hard to call. Trimming pared 0 bases from V and 0 bases from J, leaving 6 bases between. The germline V gene has CDR1 LNHNV and CDR2 YYDKDF (reference sequence). The CDR3 loop spans 15 amino acids. The CDR3 sequence is CATSRDQNSGNTIYF. CDR3 bases: TGTGCCACCAGCAGAGATCAGAACTCTGGAAACACCATATATTTT.